A selection of T cell receptor beta chains follows, all from one sample in a study of blood T cells in healthy people across ages. TCRdb recomputed calls from the 5' RACE reads with MiXCR, one row per CDR3 protein. The table shows hundreds of thousands of distinct CDR3 sequences, with roughly 60% occurring only once. Specimen: blood. The receptor set was obtained from a young man in good health. Both conserved end residues are part of each CDR3. The order of the fields is V gene, D gene, J gene, clone size, CDR3 DNA, CDR3 protein. The D gene is left open where the match is weak. Clone size is not always given. Where it is, it says once, few, many or a class for expanded clones.

TRBV6-2/TRBV6-3,TRBD2,TRBJ2-5,NA,TGTGCCAGCAGTTACACACAGCGGGGGTATGGGGAGACCCAGTACTTC,CASSYTQRGYGETQYF
TRBV7-9,NA,TRBJ2-5,NA,TGTGCCAGCAGCACGTTGGGGTTCCAAGAGACCCAGTACTTC,CASSTLGFQETQYF
TRBV7-9,NA,TRBJ2-1,many,TGTGCCAGCAGCTTATTAGGACAATGGGATGAGCAGTTCTTC,CASSLLGQWDEQFF
TRBV20-1,NA,TRBJ2-5,NA,TGCAGTGCTCCCCGAGACGGGGGTCAAGAGACCCAGTACTTC,CSAPRDGGQETQYF
TRBV7-2,NA,TRBJ2-7,NA,TGTGCCAGCAGCTCCTCGACGGGAGCGGCCTACGAGCAGTACTTC,CASSSSTGAAYEQYF
TRBV7-2,NA,TRBJ2-7,few,TGTGCCAGCAGCTCCGATCACTACGAGCAGTACTTC,CASSSDHYEQYF
TRBV15,TRBD2,TRBJ2-7,few,TGTGCCACCAGCCAGGACCGGGACTATTTAATCGAGCAGTACTTC,CATSQDRDYLIEQYF
TRBV29-1,NA,TRBJ1-2,NA,TGCAGTGATTTGGGGGCCGGGTATGGCTACACCTTC,CSDLGAGYGYTF
TRBV5-1,NA,TRBJ2-3,few,TGCGCCAGCAGCTTGGCCGGAGGTGGGGTTGGCACAGATACGCAGTATTTT,CASSLAGGGVGTDTQYF
TRBV29-1,NA,TRBJ2-5,NA,TGCAGCGTCGAAGCTAACTTCCAAGAGACCCAGTACTTC,CSVEANFQETQYF
TRBV29-1,TRBD2,TRBJ2-2,NA,TGCAGCGTTGTACTAGCGGACCCGGGGACCGGGGAGCTGTTTTTT,CSVVLADPGTGELFF
TRBV14,TRBD2,TRBJ2-5,few,TGTGCCAGCAGCCCCCGAGCAGGGACTAGGGTAGGGCAAGAGACCCAGTACTTC,CASSPRAGTRVGQETQYF
TRBV20-1,NA,TRBJ2-1,few,TGCAGTGCTACCCCGGACGGCTACAATGAGCAGTTCTTC,CSATPDGYNEQFF
TRBV5-8,NA,TRBJ1-2,NA,TGTGCCAGCAGCTTCGGGACACCGGGTGGCTACACCTTC,CASSFGTPGGYTF
TRBV6-6,NA,TRBJ1-1,NA,TGTGCCAGCAGTTACGACGCAGGGAGTACTGAAGCTTTCTTT,CASSYDAGSTEAFF
TRBV20-1,NA,TRBJ2-5,NA,TGCAGTGCTAGAGATTCTTTTACCGGGACGGCCACAAAGACCCAGTACTTC,CSARDSFTGTATKTQYF
TRBV6-1,NA,TRBJ2-5,once,TGTGCCAGCAGTCCTGGGACAGCGGGCCTTGAAGAGCAGTACTTC,CASSPGTAGLEEQYF
TRBV6-5,NA,TRBJ2-1,NA,TGTGCCAGCAGTTGGGGTGCGGGGGAGCAGTTCTTC,CASSWGAGEQFF
TRBV12-3/TRBV12-4,NA,TRBJ2-5,NA,TGTGCCAGCGCCCCGTTCGACAGCTCCCAAGAGACCCAGTACTTC,CASAPFDSSQETQYF
TRBV7-2,NA,TRBJ1-2,few,TGTGCCAGCAGACCCAACAGGATAGGTGGCTACACCTTC,CASRPNRIGGYTF
TRBV19,NA,TRBJ2-7,NA,TGTGCCAGTAGTGGCCTCTGGCGGCCTAGCTCCTACGAGCAGTACTTC,CASSGLWRPSSYEQYF
TRBV12-3/TRBV12-4,NA,TRBJ2-2,NA,TGTGCCAGCAGTTTGGGTCCGCCCGGGGAGCTGTTTTTT,CASSLGPPGELFF
TRBV29-1,NA,TRBJ2-1,once,TGCAGCGTTGAAGATTGGGGGATTGAGCAGTTCTTC,CSVEDWGIEQFF
TRBV7-9,NA,TRBJ2-1,NA,TGTGCCAGCAGCTTATTGGTGGGGGAGCTAAATGAGCAGTTCTTC,CASSLLVGELNEQFF
TRBV14,NA,TRBJ1-2,few,TGTGCCAGCAGCCAAGGAGTTAACTATGGCTACACCTTC,CASSQGVNYGYTF
TRBV12-3/TRBV12-4,NA,TRBJ1-5,NA,TGTGCCAGCAGTTTGAGGGCCAATCAGCCCCAGCATTTT,CASSLRANQPQHF
TRBV18,NA,TRBJ2-3,NA,TGTGCCAGCGCCCCAGACACAGATACGCAGTATTTT,CASAPDTDTQYF
TRBV11-2,NA,TRBJ2-7,few,TGTGCCAGCAGCCTCACTGACTCAGGTCCCTACGAGCAGTACTTC,CASSLTDSGPYEQYF
TRBV10-2,NA,TRBJ1-5,NA,TGCGCCAGCAGTGAGTCCGACATTCAGCCCCAGCATTTT,CASSESDIQPQHF
TRBV7-9,NA,TRBJ2-1,NA,TGTGCAGAGTCCGGAACCGCTACCTACAATGAGCAGTTCTTC,CAESGTATYNEQFF
TRBV4-3,NA,TRBJ2-1,NA,TGCGCCAGCAGCCAAGCCGGGGAAGCCTACAATGAGCAGTTCTTC,CASSQAGEAYNEQFF
TRBV10-2,NA,TRBJ2-3,NA,TGCGCCAGCCACCCAGCAGGTAGCGCAGATACGCAGTATTTT,CASHPAGSADTQYF
TRBV5-1,NA,TRBJ2-7,NA,TGCGCCAGCAGCCGGGGCGGGCTAAGTGGCGAGCAGTACTTC,CASSRGGLSGEQYF
TRBV3-1,TRBD2,TRBJ2-4,NA,TGTGCCAGCAGCCACTCTAGAACTAGCGGGAGGGAAAACATTCAGTACTTC,CASSHSRTSGRENIQYF
TRBV6-5,NA,TRBJ1-6,NA,TGTGCCAGCAGTTCCCCGGCGGGGAATTCACCCCTCCACTTT,CASSSPAGNSPLHF
TRBV6-1,NA,TRBJ2-3,NA,TGTGCCAGCAGTGTCAGGTCCGATACGCAGTATTTT,CASSVRSDTQYF
TRBV20-1,TRBD1,TRBJ1-2,NA,TGCAGTGCTAAAGAAGCCAGGGGGTATGATGGCTACACCTTC,CSAKEARGYDGYTF
TRBV6-5,NA,TRBJ2-7,NA,TGTGCCAGCAGTTACTCGAGTCGGGGGACAGATCAAGAGCAGTACTTC,CASSYSSRGTDQEQYF
TRBV5-1,TRBD1,TRBJ1-2,NA,TGCGCCAGCAGATTTTGGACAGGGTCTAACTATGGCTACACCTTC,CASRFWTGSNYGYTF
TRBV20-1,TRBD1,TRBJ1-1,NA,TGCAGTGTCGGCCGGGACAGGGTGAGGAACACTGAAGCTTTCTTT,CSVGRDRVRNTEAFF
TRBV12-3/TRBV12-4,NA,TRBJ2-4,few,TGTGCCAGCAGTTACGGGGGTGTAGCCAAAAACATTCAGTACTTC,CASSYGGVAKNIQYF
TRBV7-3,TRBD1,TRBJ2-1,once,TGTGCCAGCAGCACGATACAGGGGGGTGAGCAGTTCTTC,CASSTIQGGEQFF
TRBV7-2,NA,TRBJ2-7,NA,TGTGCCAGCAGCTTAGGCGGGATACAGACGCCGCAGTACTTC,CASSLGGIQTPQYF
TRBV12-5,NA,TRBJ2-1,few,TGTGCTAGTGGTTTGAGGGACGGATCCTACAATGAGCAGTTCTTC,CASGLRDGSYNEQFF
TRBV27,NA,TRBJ1-2,few,TGTGCCAGCAGTTCCGCCGGGACGGTTAACTATGGCTACACCTTC,CASSSAGTVNYGYTF
TRBV20-1,NA,TRBJ2-7,many,TGCAGTGCTATTTCTCTAGCGCAAGGATACGAGCAGTACTTC,CSAISLAQGYEQYF
TRBV3-1,NA,TRBJ2-7,once,TGTGCCAGCAGCCCTACTACAGGGAATACCTACGAGCAGTACTTC,CASSPTTGNTYEQYF
TRBV7-7,TRBD2,TRBJ2-5,NA,TGTGCCAGCAGCTTCGGGGGGAGTCGAGAGACCCAGTACTTC,CASSFGGSRETQYF
TRBV18,NA,TRBJ2-1,few,TGTGCCAGCTCACCACGATCCGACAATGAGCAGTTCTTC,CASSPRSDNEQFF
TRBV6-5,TRBD1,TRBJ2-3,NA,TGTGCCAGCAGTTCTACAGGGGGCCGCACGCAGTATTTT,CASSSTGGRTQYF
TRBV27,NA,TRBJ2-5,NA,TGTGCCAGCAGCCTAAGTAGGTCCCAAGAGACCCAGTACTTC,CASSLSRSQETQYF
TRBV20-1,TRBD2,TRBJ2-1,NA,TGCAGTGCCCCAACTAGCGGGAGCGTTAATGAGCAGTTCTTC,CSAPTSGSVNEQFF
TRBV27,NA,TRBJ2-1,NA,NA,CASSPSTGDFGNEQFF
TRBV5-1,TRBD1,TRBJ2-1,NA,TGCGCCAGCTACCGGGACAGGGGTCGCGATGAGCAGTTCTTC,CASYRDRGRDEQFF
TRBV20-1,NA,TRBJ1-5,NA,TGCAGTGCTAGAGATCGAGGGAGCAGTCAGCCCCAGCATTTT,CSARDRGSSQPQHF
TRBV20-1,NA,TRBJ2-7,few,TGCAGTGCTAGAGATAGTCAGGGCTATGGCTACGAGCAGTACTTC,CSARDSQGYGYEQYF
TRBV5-1,NA,TRBJ1-6,few,TGCGCCAGCAGCCGCCGAGAGGAGAATTCACCCCTCCACTTT,CASSRREENSPLHF
TRBV7-2,TRBD2,TRBJ2-6,NA,TGTGCCAGCAGCTTCCTTAGCGGGGGGGCCTTTGGGGCCAACGTCCTGACTTTC,CASSFLSGGAFGANVLTF
TRBV2,TRBD1,TRBJ2-1,NA,TGTGCCAGCAGCCTGACAGGGGGAAATGAGCAGTTCTTC,CASSLTGGNEQFF